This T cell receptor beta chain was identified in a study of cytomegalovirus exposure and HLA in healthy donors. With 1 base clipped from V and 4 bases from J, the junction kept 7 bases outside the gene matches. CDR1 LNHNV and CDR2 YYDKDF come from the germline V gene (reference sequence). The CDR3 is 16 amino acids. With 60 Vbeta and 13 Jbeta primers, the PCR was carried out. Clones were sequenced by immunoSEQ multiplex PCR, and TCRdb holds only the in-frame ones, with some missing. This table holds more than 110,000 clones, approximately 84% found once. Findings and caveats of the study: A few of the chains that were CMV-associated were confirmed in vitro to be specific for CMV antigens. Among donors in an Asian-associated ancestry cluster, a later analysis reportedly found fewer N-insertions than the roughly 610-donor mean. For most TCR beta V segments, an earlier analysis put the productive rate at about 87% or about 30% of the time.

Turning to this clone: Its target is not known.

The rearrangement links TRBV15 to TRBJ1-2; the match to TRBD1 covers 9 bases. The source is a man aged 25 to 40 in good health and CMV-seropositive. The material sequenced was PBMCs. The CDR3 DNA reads TGTGCCACCAGCAGAGGGACAGGGGAGAGGGGCTATGGCTACACCTTC. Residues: CATSRGTGERGYGYTF.